Each of the 30 T cell receptor beta chains below was sequenced from the same sample in a study of blood T cell repertoires in COVID-19. Method: immunoSEQ multiplex PCR; TCRdb's copy keeps in-frame clones and lacks some. The data contain about 200,000 clones, around 90% of them seen just once; the ten biggest clones take up roughly 3%. Sequencing was carried out using peripheral blood. Receptors originate from a man aged 55 to 70 with acute or convalescent COVID-19.

The rearrangement joins TRBV27 to TRBJ2-7; 9 bases match TRBD1. Germline CDR1 is MNHEY and CDR2 is SMNVEV (reference sequence). This CDR3 is 15 amino acids long. Unmatched junction bases numbered 8, after V lost 5 bases and J lost 3 bases. CDR3 DNA: TGTGCCAGCAGTGGGTCCGGGACAGGGATCTACGAGCAGTACTTC. It encodes CASSGSGTGIYEQYF.

The rearrangement uses TRBV2 and TRBJ2-5, with TRBD1 matching over 8 bases. Germline V CDR1 and CDR2: SNHLY, FYNNEI. The ends lost 6 bases at V and 5 bases at J; junction bases unmatched: 5. This CDR3 has 13 residues. CDR3 DNA: TGTGCCAGCAGCCAGGGGGCGAGTGAGACCCAGTACTTC. Protein: CASSQGASETQYF.

The chain combines TRBV9 with TRBJ1-5; 9 bases line up with TRBD1. Germline CDR1 reads SGDLS; CDR2 reads YYNGEE. The V and J ends lost 10 bases and 7 bases, in that order; junction bases with no gene match: 3. CDR3 length: 11 residues. The CDR3 region is CASGQGQPQHF. The CDR3 bases are TGTGCCTCCGGACAGGGGCAGCCCCAGCATTTT.

The V call is TRBV18, the J call TRBJ1-1; tentatively, D is TRBD1 (6 bases). In germline, CDR1 is KGHSH, CDR2 LQKENI. This CDR3 has 14 residues. Between the trimmed V and J ends, which lost 3 bases and 5 bases, there was a span of 13 bases. This CDR3 is CASSPSLGATEAFF. The CDR3 DNA reads as TGTGCCAGCTCACCCAGTCTGGGGGCGACTGAAGCTTTCTTT.

The gene calls are TRBV29-1 and TRBJ1-2; TRBD1 aligns across 7 bases. V was pared by 5 bases and J by 3 bases, with 3 bases of the junction left unmatched. There are 12 residues in the CDR3. In germline, CDR1 is SQVTM, CDR2 ANQGSEA. For the CDR3, the DNA is TGCAGCGTTCGACAGGGTGACTATGGCTACACCTTC. This sequence encodes CSVRQGDYGYTF.

The genes are TRBV24-1 and TRBJ1-4; TRBD1 matches 8 bases. V was clipped by 4 bases and J by 7 bases; unmatched bases: 7. CDR3 length equals 15 residues. In germline, CDR1 is KGHDR, CDR2 SFDVKD. As DNA, the CDR3 is TGTGCCACCAGTGACTCCGGGACAGGCGGTGAAAAACTGTTTTTT. Encoded protein: CATSDSGTGGEKLFF.

The chain links TRBV3-1 (or the pseudogene TRBV3-2) to TRBJ1-6, with D hard to call. The CDR3 runs 20 residues. The germline CDR1 and CDR2 sequences are LGHDT and YNNKEL (reference sequence). Trimming cost V 0 bases and J 0 bases, with 18 bases left between them. CDR3 amino acids: CASSQEGRSGLSSYNSPLHF. In nucleotides, the CDR3 is TGTGCCAGCAGCCAAGAAGGGAGGTCAGGCCTGAGCTCCTATAATTCACCCCTCCACTTT.

The genes are TRBV14 and TRBJ2-1; 8 bases match TRBD2. The trim removed 1 base at V and 9 bases at J, leaving 11 bases unmatched. Looked up from germline, CDR1 is SGHDN and CDR2 is FVKESK. The CDR3 covers 16 residues. The CDR3 DNA reads as TGTGCCAGCAGCCAAGGAGTCGGGGGGGCCGCCGGTGAGCAGTTCTTC. It translates to CASSQGVGGAAGEQFF.

The J gene is TRBJ1-4, the V gene TRBV15, with 7 bases matching TRBD1. The CDR3 contains 12 residues. CDR1 and CDR2 from the germline V gene are LNHNV and YYDKDF (reference sequence). J lost 13 bases, V lost 2 bases, and 4 bases had no gene match. The CDR3 region is CATSRRQGRLFF. The CDR3 DNA reads as TGTGCCACCAGCAGAAGACAGGGTAGACTGTTTTTT.

The gene calls are TRBV6-2 or TRBV6-3 and TRBJ2-2, with 11 bases lining up with TRBD2. The V gene end was trimmed by 5 bases and the J gene end by 4 bases; junction bases not matched to a gene: 3. CDR3 length: 15 amino acids. The germline gives CDR1 MNHEY, CDR2 SVGEGT. As DNA, the CDR3 is TGTGCCAGCAGTATACTAGCGGGAGCCACCGGGGAGCTGTTTTTT. Translating it yields CASSILAGATGELFF.

The chain carries TRBV4-3 and TRBJ2-3, with 10 nucleotides matching TRBD2. Germline V lookup: CDR1 LGHNA, CDR2 YSLEER. This CDR3 spans 18 amino acids. With 4 bases clipped from V and 2 bases from J, the junction kept 12 bases outside the gene matches. The CDR3 bases are TGCGCCAGCAGCCGGAGGGGGTCTAGCGGGGGTAACACAGATACGCAGTATTTT. This encodes CASSRRGSSGGNTDTQYF.

This chain links TRBV30 with TRBJ2-7, with 7 bases matching TRBD2. CDR3 length equals 14 residues. With V trimmed by 0 bases and J by 4 bases, 6 bases remained unmatched. Germline-derived CDR1 and CDR2 are GTSNPN and SVGIG (reference sequence). The CDR3 is CAWSVGGGFYEQYF. CDR3 nucleotide sequence: TGTGCCTGGAGTGTGGGGGGGGGTTTTTACGAGCAGTACTTC.

Details on this clone: This same CDR3 is encoded by further DNA sequences in the sample. The rearrangement uses TRBV24-1 and TRBJ2-5; D is perhaps TRBD1 (5 bases). Germline CDR1 reads KGHDR; CDR2 reads SFDVKD. This CDR3 contains 14 residues. Trimming pared 1 base from V and 1 base from J, leaving 6 bases between. CDR3 sequence reads: CATSDFDSQETQYF. The DNA for the CDR3 is TGTGCCACCAGTGATTTTGACAGCCAAGAGACCCAGTACTTC.

This clone was counted a few times. The chain links TRBV30 to TRBJ1-1, with unresolved D. The V gene lost 0 bases and the J gene lost 5 bases, with 16 bases spanning the gap. Looked up from germline, CDR1 is GTSNPN and CDR2 is SVGIG (reference sequence). The CDR3 contains 15 residues. CDR3 DNA: TGTGCCTGGAGTGTAAGGAGAGCAATTGGGACTGAAGCTTTCTTT. Protein sequence: CAWSVRRAIGTEAFF.

In the case of this clone: It is unclear where the CDR3 begins or ends on the DNA, so no DNA is shown, and the CDR3 is as TCRdb lists it. This chain connects TRBV10-3 to TRBJ1-1. Per germline, CDR1 ENHRY and CDR2 SYGVKD. The CDR3 is 14 residues long, ends included. The CDR3 region is CAISDFRGNTEAFF.

The J gene is TRBJ2-7, the V gene TRBV6-2 or TRBV6-3, with 10 bases identical to TRBD2. The CDR3 runs 16 residues. With V trimmed by 2 bases and J by 6 bases, 10 bases remained unmatched. Per germline, CDR1 MNHEY and CDR2 SVGEGT. The DNA of the CDR3 is TGTGCCAGCAGTTACCCTGGAGCGGGGGGGCGCCTCGAGCAGTACTTC. It codes for CASSYPGAGGRLEQYF.

V is TRBV5-4 and J is TRBJ2-7; a weak D match, TRBD2 (6 bases). Germline V lookup: CDR1 SGHNT, CDR2 YYREEE (reference sequence). The CDR3 loop spans 16 amino acids. Trimming shortened V by 0 bases and J by 3 bases, and 16 bases separated the two germline ends. The CDR3 nucleotides are TGTGCCAGCAGCTTGGGGACTGGGGGGATGCTCTACGAGCAGTACTTC. Protein: CASSLGTGGMLYEQYF.

This chain links TRBV7-3 with TRBJ2-1; weak D call: TRBD2 (5 bases). CDR1 is SGHTA and CDR2 is FQGTGA in the germline V gene. Between the trimmed V and J ends, which lost 2 bases and 6 bases, there was a span of 17 bases. The CDR3 has 16 amino acids. CDR3 region: CASSLGSAVASNEQFF. The CDR3 coding sequence is TGTGCCAGCAGCTTAGGCAGCGCGGTAGCGAGCAATGAGCAGTTCTTC.

There are a few counts of this clone. J is TRBJ1-6 and V is TRBV6-5, with TRBD1 matching 8 bases. This CDR3 comprises 16 residues. J gave up 11 bases and V 0 bases, and 9 bases lay outside the gene matches. Germline CDR1 and CDR2: MNHEY and SVGAGI. This CDR3 is CASSYSRARGLAPLHF. The CDR3 coding sequence is TGTGCCAGCAGTTACTCGAGGGCCAGGGGGCTGGCACCCCTCCACTTT.

This rearrangement joins TRBV7-9 to TRBJ1-2, with D perhaps TRBD1 (6 bases). Trimming shortened V by 0 bases and J by 2 bases, and 7 bases separated the two germline ends. This CDR3 region has 14 residues. Germline V gene lookup returns CDR1 SEHNR and CDR2 FQNEAQ (reference sequence). Written as DNA, the CDR3 is TGTGCCAGCAGCTTAGCGGACAGCAACTATGGCTACACCTTC. It encodes CASSLADSNYGYTF.

The chain couples TRBV9 to TRBJ2-2; 14 bases match TRBD2. The trim removed 4 bases at V and 6 bases at J, leaving 20 bases unmatched. This CDR3 is built from 21 residues. CDR1 is SGDLS, CDR2 YYNGEE, per germline. The CDR3: CASSPPRLAGGPLSPAGELFF. The CDR3 nucleotides read TGTGCCAGCAGCCCACCCCGACTAGCGGGGGGGCCGTTATCTCCAGCCGGGGAGCTGTTTTTT.

This sequence joins TRBV9 and TRBJ2-3; 8 bases are shared with TRBD2. The V segment lost 3 bases and the J segment 1 base; nucleotides outside the gene matches: 4. The germline V gene encodes CDR1 SGDLS and CDR2 YYNGEE. The CDR3 is made up of 15 amino acids. For the CDR3, the DNA is TGTGCCAGCAGCGAGCGGGGGACCCGCACAGATACGCAGTATTTT. This encodes CASSERGTRTDTQYF. Variable domain in full (rest from reference TRBV9 and TRBJ2-3): DSGVTQTPKHLITATGQRVTLRCSPRSGDLSVYWYQQSLDQGLQFLIQYYNGEERAKGNILERFSAQQFPDLHSELNLSSLELGDSALYFCASSERGTRTDTQYFGPGTRLTVL.

The V call is TRBV27, the J call TRBJ1-5; possibly TRBD1 for D (6 bases). Trimming pared 2 bases from V and 0 bases from J, leaving 14 bases between. The CDR3 loop spans 17 amino acids. Germline CDR1 and CDR2: MNHEY and SMNVEV (reference sequence). The CDR3 loop is CASSLRGTQYSNQPQHF. DNA of the CDR3: TGTGCCAGCAGTTTAAGGGGGACACAATATAGCAATCAGCCCCAGCATTTT.

This rearrangement joins TRBV2 to TRBJ2-7; 9 positions agree with TRBD1. The CDR3 is 15 residues long. Germline V CDR1 and CDR2: SNHLY, FYNNEI. J lost 4 bases, V lost 3 bases, and 7 bases had no gene match. CDR3 DNA sequence: TGTGCCAGCAGTGACGCGGACAGGGGTGCGTACGAGCAGTACTTC. Translating gives CASSDADRGAYEQYF.

This clone has only a few counts. The chain joins TRBV5-4 to TRBJ2-2; 9 bases align to TRBD2. CDR1 is SGHNT and CDR2 is YYREEE in the germline V gene (reference sequence). The CDR3 is made up of 17 amino acids. The V gene end was trimmed by 1 base and the J gene end by 1 base; junction bases not matched to a gene: 5. CDR3 bases: TGTGCCAGCAGCTTGACAAAACTAGCGGGGAACACCGGGGAGCTGTTTTTT. Translating it yields CASSLTKLAGNTGELFF.

CDR3 amino acids: CASRGQMNTEAFF. The CDR3 nucleotides are TGTGCCAGCAGGGGACAGATGAACACTGAAGCTTTCTTT. The chain combines TRBV6-5 with TRBJ1-1; 7 bases fit TRBD1. The junction had 1 base not matched to a gene; V was cut back by 6 bases and J by 0 bases. The CDR3 totals 13 residues. The germline V gene encodes CDR1 MNHEY and CDR2 SVGAGI.

The V gene is TRBV29-1, the J gene TRBJ1-6; 7 positions agree with TRBD1. CDR1 SQVTM and CDR2 ANQGSEA come from the germline V gene. The CDR3 has 14 amino acids. J lost 10 bases, V lost 7 bases, and 13 bases had no gene match. The CDR3 protein is CSATDRELDSPLHF. The CDR3 bases are TGCAGCGCCACCGACAGGGAGCTTGACTCACCCCTCCACTTT.

V is TRBV4-3 and J is TRBJ2-1; 8 bases map to TRBD1. Per the germline V gene, CDR1 is LGHNA and CDR2 is YSLEER. The J segment lost 9 bases and the V segment lost 0 bases, leaving 7 bases of the junction unmatched. The CDR3 runs to 15 residues. The CDR3 region is CASSQERGRGREQFF. The CDR3, as DNA: TGCGCCAGCAGCCAAGAGAGGGGCAGGGGGCGTGAGCAGTTCTTC.

The rearrangement uses TRBV9 and TRBJ2-7; TRBD1 aligns across 9 bases. The CDR3 is 16 residues long. CDR1 is SGDLS and CDR2 is YYNGEE in the germline V gene. V trimming: 4 bases; J trimming: 0 bases; junction bases outside the gene matches: 8. The CDR3 coding sequence is TGTGCCAGCAGCCCGACAGGGGGTTCGATCTCCTACGAGCAGTACTTC. Translation gives CASSPTGGSISYEQYF. Complete variable domain (other parts from reference TRBV9 and TRBJ2-7): DSGVTQTPKHLITATGQRVTLRCSPRSGDLSVYWYQQSLDQGLQFLIQYYNGEERAKGNILERFSAQQFPDLHSELNLSSLELGDSALYFCASSPTGGSISYEQYFGPGTRLTVT.

The V call is TRBV7-9, the J call TRBJ2-7, with 8 bases aligning to TRBD2. The germline V gene encodes CDR1 SEHNR and CDR2 FQNEAQ (reference sequence). This CDR3 has 15 residues. V gave up 2 bases and J gave up 5 bases; unmatched junction bases: 8. The CDR3: CASSLSSGGYHEQYF. DNA of the CDR3: TGTGCCAGCAGCTTAAGCAGCGGGGGATACCACGAGCAGTACTTC.